This is a list of T cell receptor beta chains from one sample in a study of CD8 T cells in Susac syndrome. From the immunoSEQ multiplex PCR reads, TCRdb called clonotypes with MiXCR, one entry per CDR3 protein. This sample has under 200,000 distinct CDR3 sequences; approximately 95% occur once, and the top ten carry 0.15% to 0.2%. Sequencing used CD8+ T cells from PBMCs. These receptors all come from a human donor with multiple sclerosis. Both conserved end residues are part of each CDR3. The order of the fields is D gene, CDR3 length, clone size, V gene, J gene, CDR3 protein, CDR3 DNA. D genes are given only for firm matches. Size is stated for part of the rows, as once, few or many counts, or as a class when the clone is expanded.

>-|13|-|TRBV19|TRBJ2-1
CASSISSYNEQFF
TGTGCCAGTAGTATTAGCTCCTACAATGAGCAGTTCTTC
>-|12|-|TRBV6-8|TRBJ2-3
CASSYSKRDQYF
TGTGCCAGCAGTTACTCGAAAAGGGATCAGTATTTT
>-|16|-|TRBV5-1|TRBJ2-5
CASSPRSVDGSETQYF
TGCGCCAGCAGCCCCAGATCGGTAGACGGGTCTGAGACCCAGTACTTC
>-|14|once|TRBV27|TRBJ1-4
CASRRYLPNEKLFF
TGTGCCAGCAGGCGTTATCTTCCTAATGAAAAACTGTTTTTT
>-|15|-|TRBV13|TRBJ1-1
CASSSTGRGNTEAFF
TGTGCCAGCAGCTCGACCGGAAGGGGGAACACTGAAGCTTTCTTT
>-|15|once|TRBV2|TRBJ1-2
CASSEITGTFYGYTF
TGTGCCAGCAGTGAGATAACAGGGACCTTCTATGGCTACACCTTC
>-|10|-|TRBV29-1|TRBJ1-1
CSAFGEEAFF
TGCAGCGCCTTCGGCGAAGAAGCTTTCTTT
>TRBD1|18|-|TRBV9|TRBJ1-2
CASSVNEDRPMINYGYTF
TGTGCCAGCAGCGTAAACGAGGACAGGCCAATGATTAACTATGGCTACACCTTC
>TRBD2|15|-|TRBV19|TRBJ2-1
CASSIGSSGNNEQFF
TGTGCCAGTAGTATAGGGTCTAGCGGGAACAATGAGCAGTTCTTC
>-|15|-|TRBV7-2|TRBJ1-6
CASARNSLEASPLHF
TGTGCCAGCGCCCGGAATTCGCTTGAGGCTTCACCCCTCCACTTT
>TRBD2|14|-|TRBV20-1|TRBJ2-7
CSAKDLGGGYEQYF
TGCAGTGCCAAAGACTTGGGCGGGGGTTACGAGCAGTACTTC